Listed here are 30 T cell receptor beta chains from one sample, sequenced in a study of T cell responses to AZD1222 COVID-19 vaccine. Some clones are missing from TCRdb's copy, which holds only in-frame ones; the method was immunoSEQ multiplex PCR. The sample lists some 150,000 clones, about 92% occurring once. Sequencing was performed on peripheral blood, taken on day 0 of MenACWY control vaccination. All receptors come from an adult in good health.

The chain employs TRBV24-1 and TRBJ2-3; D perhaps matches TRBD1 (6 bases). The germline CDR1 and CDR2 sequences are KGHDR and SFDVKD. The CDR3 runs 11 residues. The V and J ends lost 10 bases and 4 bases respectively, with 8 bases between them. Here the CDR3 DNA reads TGTGCCACAGGACAGTCAGATACGCAGTATTTT. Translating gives CATGQSDTQYF.

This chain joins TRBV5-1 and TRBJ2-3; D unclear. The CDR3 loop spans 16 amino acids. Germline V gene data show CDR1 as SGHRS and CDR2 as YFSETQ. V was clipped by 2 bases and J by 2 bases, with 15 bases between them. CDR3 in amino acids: CASSFYGEADTDTQYF. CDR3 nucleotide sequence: TGCGCCAGCAGCTTTTACGGCGAAGCTGACACAGATACGCAGTATTTT.

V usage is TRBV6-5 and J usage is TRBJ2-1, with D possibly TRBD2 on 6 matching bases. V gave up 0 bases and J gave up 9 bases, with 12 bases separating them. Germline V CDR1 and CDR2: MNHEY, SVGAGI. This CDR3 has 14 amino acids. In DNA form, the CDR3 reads TGTGCCAGCAGTTACTCTGGCGGGACTGGTGAGCAGTTCTTC. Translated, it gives CASSYSGGTGEQFF.

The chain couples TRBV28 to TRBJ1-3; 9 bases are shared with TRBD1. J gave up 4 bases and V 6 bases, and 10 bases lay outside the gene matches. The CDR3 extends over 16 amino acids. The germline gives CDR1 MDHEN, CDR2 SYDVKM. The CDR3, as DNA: TGTGCCAGCAGGGCAGGACAGGGGTTTCGCGGAAACACCATATATTTT. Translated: CASRAGQGFRGNTIYF.

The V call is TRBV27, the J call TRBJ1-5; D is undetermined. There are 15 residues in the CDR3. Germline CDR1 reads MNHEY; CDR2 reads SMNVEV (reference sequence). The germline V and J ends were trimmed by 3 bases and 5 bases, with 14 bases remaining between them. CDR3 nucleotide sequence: TGTGCCAGCAGTTTTAGAATGACCGCGGATCAGCCCCAGCATTTT. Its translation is CASSFRMTADQPQHF.

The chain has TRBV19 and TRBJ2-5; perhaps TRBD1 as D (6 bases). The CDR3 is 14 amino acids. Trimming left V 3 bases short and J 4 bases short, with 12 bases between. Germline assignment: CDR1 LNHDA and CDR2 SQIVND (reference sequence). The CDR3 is CASSIPGDGETQYF. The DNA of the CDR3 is TGTGCCAGTAGTATTCCAGGGGATGGAGAGACCCAGTACTTC.

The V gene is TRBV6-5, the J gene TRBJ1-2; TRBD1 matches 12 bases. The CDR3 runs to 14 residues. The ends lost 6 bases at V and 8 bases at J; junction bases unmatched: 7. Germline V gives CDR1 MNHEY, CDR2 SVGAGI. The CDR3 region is CASRPGTGGLGYTF. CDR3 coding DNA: TGTGCCAGCAGACCCGGGACAGGGGGCTTGGGCTACACCTTC.

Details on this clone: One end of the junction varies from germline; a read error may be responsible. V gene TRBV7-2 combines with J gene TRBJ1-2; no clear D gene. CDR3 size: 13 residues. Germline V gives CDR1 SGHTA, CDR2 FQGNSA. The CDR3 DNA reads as TGTGCCAGCAGCTTAGGAGTTAATCGGCAGCCGCGCTTC. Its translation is CASSLGVNRQPRF. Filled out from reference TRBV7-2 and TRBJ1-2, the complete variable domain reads GAGVSQSPSNKVTEKGKDVELRCDPISGHTALYWYRQSLGQGLEFLIYFQGNSAPDKSGLPSDRFSAERTGGSVSTLTIQRTQQEDSAVYLCASSLGVNRQPRFGSGTRLTVV.

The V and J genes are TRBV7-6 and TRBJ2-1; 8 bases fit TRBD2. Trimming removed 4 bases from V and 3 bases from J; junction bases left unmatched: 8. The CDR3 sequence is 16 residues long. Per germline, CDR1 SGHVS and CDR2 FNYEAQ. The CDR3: CASSSGSGSHYNEQFF. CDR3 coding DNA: TGTGCCAGCAGCTCGGGGAGCGGGAGTCACTACAATGAGCAGTTCTTC.

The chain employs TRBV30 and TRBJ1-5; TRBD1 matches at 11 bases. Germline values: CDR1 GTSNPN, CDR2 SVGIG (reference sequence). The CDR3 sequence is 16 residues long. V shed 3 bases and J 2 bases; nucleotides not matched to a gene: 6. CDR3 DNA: TGTGCCTGGAGCCGGGACAGGGGGTCAGGCAATCAGCCCCAGCATTTT. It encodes CAWSRDRGSGNQPQHF.

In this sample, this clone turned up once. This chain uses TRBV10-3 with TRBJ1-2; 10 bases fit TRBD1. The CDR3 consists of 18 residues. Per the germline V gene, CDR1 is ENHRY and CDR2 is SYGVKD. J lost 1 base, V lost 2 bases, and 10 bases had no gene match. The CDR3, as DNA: TGTGCCATCAGTGAGCGATTGACAGGGGGCGCCTTTAACTATGGCTACACCTTC. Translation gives CAISERLTGGAFNYGYTF.

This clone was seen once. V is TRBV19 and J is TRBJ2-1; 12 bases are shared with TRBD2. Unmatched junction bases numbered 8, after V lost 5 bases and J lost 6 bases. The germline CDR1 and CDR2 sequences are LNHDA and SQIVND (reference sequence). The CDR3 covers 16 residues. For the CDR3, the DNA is TGTGCCAGTAGTCTAGGGACTAGCGGGCTTTCCAATGAGCAGTTCTTC. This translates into CASSLGTSGLSNEQFF. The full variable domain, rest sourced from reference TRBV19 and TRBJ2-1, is DGGITQSPKYLFRKEGQNVTLSCEQNLNHDAMYWYRQDPGQGLRLIYYSQIVNDFQKGDIAEGYSVSREKKESFPLTVTSAQKNPTAFYLCASSLGTSGLSNEQFFGPGTRLTVL.

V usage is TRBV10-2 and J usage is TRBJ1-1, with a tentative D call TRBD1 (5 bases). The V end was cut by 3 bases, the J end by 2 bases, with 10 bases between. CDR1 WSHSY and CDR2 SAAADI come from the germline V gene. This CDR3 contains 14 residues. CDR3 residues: CASSEVGANTEAFF. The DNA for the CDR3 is TGCGCCAGCAGTGAAGTAGGGGCTAACACTGAAGCTTTCTTT.

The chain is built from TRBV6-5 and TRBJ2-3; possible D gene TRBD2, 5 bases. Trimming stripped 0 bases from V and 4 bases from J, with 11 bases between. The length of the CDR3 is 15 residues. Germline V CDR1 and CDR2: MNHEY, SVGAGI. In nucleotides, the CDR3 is TGTGCCAGCAGTTACTCGACCTGGGGAGCAGATACGCAGTATTTT. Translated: CASSYSTWGADTQYF.

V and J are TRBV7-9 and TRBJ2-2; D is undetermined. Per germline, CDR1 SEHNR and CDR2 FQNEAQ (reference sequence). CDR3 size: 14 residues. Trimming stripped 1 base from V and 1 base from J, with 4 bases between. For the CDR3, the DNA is TGTGCCAGCAGCTTAGGGTGGAACACCGGGGAGCTGTTTTTT. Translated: CASSLGWNTGELFF.

This CDR3 is CASSLISSSGNEQFF. The CDR3 region has the DNA TGTGCCAGCAGCTTAATTAGCTCTAGCGGCAATGAGCAGTTCTTC. The rearrangement links TRBV7-3 to TRBJ2-1; 7 nucleotides match TRBD2. Germline V lookup: CDR1 SGHTA, CDR2 FQGTGA. V lost 1 base to trimming and J lost 6 bases; unmatched junction nucleotides: 6. This CDR3 region has 15 residues. The entire variable domain, with the rest obtained from reference TRBV7-3 and TRBJ2-1, is as follows: GAGVSQTPSNKVTEKGKYVELRCDPISGHTALYWYRQSLGQGPEFLIYFQGTGAADDSGLPNDRFFAVRPEGSVSTLKIQRTERGDSAVYLCASSLISSSGNEQFFGPGTRLTVL.

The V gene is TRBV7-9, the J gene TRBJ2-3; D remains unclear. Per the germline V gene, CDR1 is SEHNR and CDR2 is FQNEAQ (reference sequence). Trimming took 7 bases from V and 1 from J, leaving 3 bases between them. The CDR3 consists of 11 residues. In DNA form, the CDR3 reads TGTGCCAGCACCGGCACAGATACGCAGTATTTT. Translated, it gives CASTGTDTQYF.

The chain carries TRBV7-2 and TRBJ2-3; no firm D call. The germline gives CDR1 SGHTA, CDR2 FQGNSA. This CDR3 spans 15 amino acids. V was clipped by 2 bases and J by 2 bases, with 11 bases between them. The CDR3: CASSLSSGPTDTQYF. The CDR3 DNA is TGTGCCAGCAGCTTATCAAGTGGCCCCACAGATACGCAGTATTTT.

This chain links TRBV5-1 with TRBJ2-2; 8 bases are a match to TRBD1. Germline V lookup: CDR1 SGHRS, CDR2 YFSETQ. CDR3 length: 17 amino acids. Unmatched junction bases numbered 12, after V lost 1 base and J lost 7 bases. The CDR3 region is CASSLKPQGQVGGELFF. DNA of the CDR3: TGCGCCAGCAGCTTGAAGCCTCAGGGACAGGTTGGCGGGGAGCTGTTTTTT. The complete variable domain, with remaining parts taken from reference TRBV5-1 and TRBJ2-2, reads KAGVTQTPRYLIKTRGQQVTLSCSPISGHRSVSWYQQTPGQGLQFLFEYFSETQRNKGNFPGRFSGRQFSNSRSEMNVSTLELGDSALYLCASSLKPQGQVGGELFFGEGSRLTVL.

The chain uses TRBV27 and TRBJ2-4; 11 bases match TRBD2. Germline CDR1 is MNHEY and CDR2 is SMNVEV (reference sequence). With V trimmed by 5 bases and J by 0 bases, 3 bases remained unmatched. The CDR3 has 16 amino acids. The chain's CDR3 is CASSLLAGVAKNIQYF. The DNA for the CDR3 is TGTGCCAGCAGTCTACTAGCGGGAGTAGCCAAAAACATTCAGTACTTC.

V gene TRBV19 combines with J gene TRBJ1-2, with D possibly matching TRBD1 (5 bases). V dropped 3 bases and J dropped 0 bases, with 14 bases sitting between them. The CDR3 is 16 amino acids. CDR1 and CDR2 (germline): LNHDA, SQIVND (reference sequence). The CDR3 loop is CASSINYGGSNYGYTF. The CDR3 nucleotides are TGTGCCAGTAGTATCAATTACGGGGGATCTAACTATGGCTACACCTTC.

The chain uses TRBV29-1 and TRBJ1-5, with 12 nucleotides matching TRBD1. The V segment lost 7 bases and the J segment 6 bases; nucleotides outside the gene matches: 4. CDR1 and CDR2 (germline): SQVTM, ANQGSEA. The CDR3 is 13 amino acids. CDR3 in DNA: TGCAGCGCGGGACAGGGGGCTGGTCAGCCCCAGCATTTT. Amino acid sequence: CSAGQGAGQPQHF.

CDR3 nucleotide sequence: TGCGCCAGCAGCGACCCAGCCACCCCTCAGCGTGAAAAACTGTTTTTT. Its translation: CASSDPATPQREKLFF. This sequence joins TRBV10-2 and TRBJ1-4; no firm D call. The CDR3 loop spans 16 amino acids. V was cut by 6 bases and J by 7 bases, with 21 bases left in between. Germline V gives CDR1 WSHSY, CDR2 SAAADI.

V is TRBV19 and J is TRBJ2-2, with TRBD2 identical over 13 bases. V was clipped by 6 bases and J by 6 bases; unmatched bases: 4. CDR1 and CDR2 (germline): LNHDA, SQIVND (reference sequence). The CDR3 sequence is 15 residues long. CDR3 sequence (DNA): TGTGCCAGTAGACGGACTAGCGGGAGCCCCGGGGAGCTGTTTTTT. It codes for CASRRTSGSPGELFF.

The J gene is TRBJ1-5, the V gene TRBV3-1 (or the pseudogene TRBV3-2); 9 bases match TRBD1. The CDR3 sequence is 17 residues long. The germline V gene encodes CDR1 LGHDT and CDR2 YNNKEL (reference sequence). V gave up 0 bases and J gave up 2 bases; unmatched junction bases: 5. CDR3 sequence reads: CASSQDEGQGGNQPQHF. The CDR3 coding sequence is TGTGCCAGCAGCCAAGATGAGGGACAGGGAGGCAATCAGCCCCAGCATTTT.

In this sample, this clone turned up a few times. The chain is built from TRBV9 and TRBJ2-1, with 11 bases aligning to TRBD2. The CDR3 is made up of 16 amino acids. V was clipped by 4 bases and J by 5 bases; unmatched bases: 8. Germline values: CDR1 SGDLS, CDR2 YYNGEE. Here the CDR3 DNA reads TGTGCCAGCAGCCCTACTAGCGGGAGCTGGAACAATGAGCAGTTCTTC. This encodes CASSPTSGSWNNEQFF.

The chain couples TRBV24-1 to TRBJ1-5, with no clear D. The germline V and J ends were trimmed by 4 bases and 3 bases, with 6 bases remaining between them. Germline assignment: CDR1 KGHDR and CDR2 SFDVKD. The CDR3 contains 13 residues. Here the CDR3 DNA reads TGTGCCACCAGTGACCCAAACAATCAGCCCCAGCATTTT. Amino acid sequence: CATSDPNNQPQHF.

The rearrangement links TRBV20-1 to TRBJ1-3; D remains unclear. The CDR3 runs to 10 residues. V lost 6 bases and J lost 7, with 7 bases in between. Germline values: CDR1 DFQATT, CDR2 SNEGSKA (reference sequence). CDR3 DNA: TGCAGTGCCTTGACGAACACCATATATTTT. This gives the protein CSALTNTIYF.

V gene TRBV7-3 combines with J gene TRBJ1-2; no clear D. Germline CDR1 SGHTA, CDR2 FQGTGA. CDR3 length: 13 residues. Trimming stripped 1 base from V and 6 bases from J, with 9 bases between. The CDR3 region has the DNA TGTGCCAGCAGCTTAAGTCCGGGAGATGGCTACACCTTC. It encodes CASSLSPGDGYTF.

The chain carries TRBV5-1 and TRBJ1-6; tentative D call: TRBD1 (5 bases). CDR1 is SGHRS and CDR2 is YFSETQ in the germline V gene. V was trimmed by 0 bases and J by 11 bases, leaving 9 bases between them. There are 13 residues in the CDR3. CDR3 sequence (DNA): TGCGCCAGCAGCTTGGAAGGGGCCCCACCCCTCCACTTT. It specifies CASSLEGAPPLHF.